The source of this T cell receptor beta chain is a study of monozygotic twins with inflammatory bowel disease. CDR3 length equals 14 residues. TCRdb re-called the 5' RACE reads; one entry per CDR3 protein, DNA not given. The sample has about 300,000 distinct CDR3 sequences, and its top ten clones hold 5% to 6%. The sequence came from a human donor with ulcerative colitis or Crohn's disease, or a healthy co-twin of an affected twin (not recorded which). The chain combines TRBV12-3 or TRBV12-4 with TRBJ2-7; TCRdb indicates TRBD1, and absent DNA this call remains unverified. The sequenced sample was blood. CDR3 sequence reads: CASSSEDRGYEQYF.